This TCR beta chain was retrieved from a study of OX40 agonist ivuxolimab in advanced cancers. The wider study: Participants could have had prior anti-PD-1, anti-PD-L1 or anti-CTLA-4 therapy, and less than 45% had some.

Assay: immunoSEQ multiplex PCR; the TCRdb copy retains only in-frame clones and omits some. Of about 59,000 clones listed, 75% to 85% were seen once; the top ten hold approximately 0.75%. The sequenced sample was CD4+ or CD8+ T cells sorted from blood, obtained in a trial of the OX40 agonist ivuxolimab. The sequence was collected from an adult with an advanced solid tumor such as melanoma, head and neck, liver or kidney cancer.

The CDR3: CASSVWGISTNTIYF. The CDR3 region has the DNA TGTGCCAGCAGCGTGTGGGGTATTTCTACAAACACCATATATTTT. The chain is built from TRBV9 and TRBJ1-3, with D unclear. Germline V gives CDR1 SGDLS, CDR2 YYNGEE. The CDR3 loop spans 15 amino acids. The V and J ends lost 2 bases and 6 bases respectively, with 15 bases between them.